A selection of T cell receptor beta chains follows, all from one sample in a study of CD8+ T cells in alopecia areata. TCRdb's copy holds only in-frame clones and misses some; the assay was immunoSEQ multiplex PCR. The sample records about 290,000 clones, 58% being singletons. This material consisted of CD4+ T cells sorted from blood, taken at week 24, from a patient treated with tofacitinib. These receptors were obtained from a human donor with alopecia areata. CDR3s include the opening cysteine and the closing phenylalanine or tryptophan. The D gene is left open where the match is weak. For some rows the clone size is stated as once, few or many, or as a class when expanded; others skip it.

CDR3nt	CDR3aa	d_gene	len	abundance	v_gene	j_gene
TGTGCCAGCAGCTTGGTAGGGAATGGCTACACCTTC	CASSLVGNGYTF	.	12	.	TRBV5-4	TRBJ1-2
TGTGCCTGGAGTGTAAGCGGGAGGAGCGATACGCAGTATTTT	CAWSVSGRSDTQYF	TRBD2	14	once	TRBV30	TRBJ2-3
TGTGCCAGCAGTGAAGCCGTAGCGGGGGATGAGACCCAGTACTTC	CASSEAVAGDETQYF	TRBD2	15	few	TRBV2	TRBJ2-5
TGCGCCAGCAGTCTCCTGGGGGCTTCCTACGAGCAGTACTTC	CASSLLGASYEQYF	.	14	.	TRBV4-3	TRBJ2-7
TGTGCCAGCAGAGACTGGTGGCACAATGAGCAGTTCTTC	CASRDWWHNEQFF	.	13	.	TRBV6-1	TRBJ2-1
TGTGCCAGCATGACTGGGGTTGAGCAGTACTTC	CASMTGVEQYF	.	11	.	TRBV6-5	TRBJ2-7
TGCGCCAGCAGCCAAGAAAGCCAGGGCCACGGGGAGCTGTTTTTT	CASSQESQGHGELFF	.	15	.	TRBV4-3	TRBJ2-2
TGCGCCAGCAGCTTGCTCAGGGGAAGCACAGATACGCAGTATTTT	CASSLLRGSTDTQYF	.	15	.	TRBV5-1	TRBJ2-3
TGTGCCTGGAGCCGGGACCGATTCACTAACTATGGCTACACCTTC	CAWSRDRFTNYGYTF	.	15	.	TRBV30	TRBJ1-2
TGTGCCAGCAGCCCGGACAGGGCAAAGCAGTACTTC	CASSPDRAKQYF	TRBD1	12	many	TRBV11-1	TRBJ2-7
TGTGCCAGCAGCCTTTCCGGGGGCTCCTATGGCTACACCTTC	CASSLSGGSYGYTF	.	14	.	TRBV7-8	TRBJ1-2
TGTGCCAGCAGTTTAGGGGGCTATAGCAATCAGCCCCAGCATTTT	CASSLGGYSNQPQHF	.	15	.	TRBV27	TRBJ1-5
TGCGCCAGCAGCCAAGATAGTCGGGGCTACGAGCAGTACTTC	CASSQDSRGYEQYF	.	14	.	TRBV4-1	TRBJ2-7
TGTGCCAGCAGGTCAAATCGGGACAGTAACTACGAGCAGTACTTC	CASRSNRDSNYEQYF	TRBD1	15	.	TRBV7-2	TRBJ2-7
TGCGCCAGCAGTCAATCGACAGGGGAGGGCAATCAGCCCCAGCATTTT	CASSQSTGEGNQPQHF	TRBD1	16	.	TRBV23-1	TRBJ1-5
TGCAGCGGACGACCCCCCTACGGGGACATTCAGTACTTC	CSGRPPYGDIQYF	.	13	.	TRBV29-1	TRBJ2-4
TGCAGCGCCGCCGGGGGGGCGCTTGGCTACACCTTC	CSAAGGALGYTF	.	12	.	TRBV29-1	TRBJ1-2
TGTGCCAGCCAGCGGGGGGGGCACGGCCAATCAGATACGCAGTATTTT	CASQRGGHGQSDTQYF	TRBD2	16	.	TRBV28	TRBJ2-3
TGTGCCACCAGCGTACAGGGTGGCACTGAAGCTTTCTTT	CATSVQGGTEAFF	.	13	.	TRBV15	TRBJ1-1
TGTGCCAGCAGCTTAGCCCCCGAGGGGAGTCGGCCCCAGCATTTT	CASSLAPEGSRPQHF	.	15	once	TRBV7-2	TRBJ1-5
TGCAGTTACATCAAGGGGGATCACCCTGAAGCTTTCTTT	CSYIKGDHPEAFF	.	13	.	TRBV29-1	TRBJ1-1
TGTGCCTGGAACCGGGGGTCTCTGGGTGAAAAACTGTTTTTT	CAWNRGSLGEKLFF	.	14	.	TRBV30	TRBJ1-4
TGTGCCAGCAGTCAACTAGCGGGGGGGCCCCAGTACTTC	CASSQLAGGPQYF	TRBD2	13	.	TRBV6-5	TRBJ2-5
TGCAGCGTTGAGTGGGTCGGCTATGGCTACACCTTC	CSVEWVGYGYTF	.	12	.	TRBV29-1	TRBJ1-2
TGTGCCAGCAGCGGGGACGGGGGAGTGCAAGGCTACACCTTC	CASSGDGGVQGYTF	.	14	.	TRBV2	TRBJ1-2
TGCGCCAGCAGCCAAGGGCTCCTCAGACAGAGAAATTATAGCAATCAGCCCCAGCATTTT	CASSQGLLRQRNYSNQPQHF	.	20	.	TRBV4-1	TRBJ1-5
TGTGCCAGCAGCTTGCGGGCCACCGGGGAGCTGTTTTTT	CASSLRATGELFF	.	13	.	TRBV5-5	TRBJ2-2
TGTGCCACCAGCAGAGAAGCGGGGGGGCACGGGTACAATGAGCAGTTCTTC	CATSREAGGHGYNEQFF	TRBD2	17	.	TRBV15	TRBJ2-1
TGTGCCAGCAGTGCCAAACAGGGCCGTGACTTAGCTTTCTTT	CASSAKQGRDLAFF	.	14	.	TRBV27	TRBJ1-1
TGCGCCAGCAGCCAAAGGGTTCGGGACAGGGGCGGCGGCTACACCTTC	CASSQRVRDRGGGYTF	TRBD1	16	.	TRBV4-3	TRBJ1-2
TGCGCCAGCAGCTTACAGGGTCCTCCCAGCAATGAGCAGTTCTTC	CASSLQGPPSNEQFF	.	15	.	TRBV5-1	TRBJ2-1
TGCGCCAGCAGCAATCGACCTGGGGGCCAAGAGACCCAGTACTTC	CASSNRPGGQETQYF	.	15	.	TRBV5-1	TRBJ2-5
TGCAGCGCCGCTAGGGTGGGGACGCCTGAAGCTTTCTTT	CSAARVGTPEAFF	.	13	.	TRBV29-1	TRBJ1-1
TGTGCCAGCAGCTTAGTTTCCCTTCCAGCGAACTACGAGCAGTACTTC	CASSLVSLPANYEQYF	.	16	.	TRBV11-2	TRBJ2-7
TGTGCCAGCAGCCATGAGGGCCCCTCGGAGACCCAGTACTTC	CASSHEGPSETQYF	.	14	.	TRBV4-2	TRBJ2-5
TGTGCCTGGAGTGGTTTTTCGGATGGCTACACCTTC	CAWSGFSDGYTF	.	12	.	TRBV30	TRBJ1-2
TGTGCCAGCAGCACGACGACAGGGGGCTACGAGCAGTACTTC	CASSTTTGGYEQYF	TRBD1	14	.	TRBV9	TRBJ2-7
TGTGCCAGCAGTTACTCGACTAGCGGCTCCTACGAGCAGTACTTC	CASSYSTSGSYEQYF	TRBD2	15	once	TRBV6-6	TRBJ2-7
TGTGCCAGCTCCCCGGGTAGCGGGGGGTTTAGCGCCTACGAGCAGTACTTC	CASSPGSGGFSAYEQYF	TRBD2	17	.	TRBV18	TRBJ2-7
TGTGCCAGCAGTACCCACAGGGGGGAATACACTGAAGCTTTCTTT	CASSTHRGEYTEAFF	TRBD1	15	.	TRBV27	TRBJ1-1
TGTGCCAGCAGCCACCCCCCAGGACAGGGAAATGGTGGCTACACCTTC	CASSHPPGQGNGGYTF	TRBD1	16	.	TRBV27	TRBJ1-2